The text below deals with one T cell receptor (beta chain). The clone's antigen remains unknown. Per-base quality was not reported, and no clone a single base away is much larger than it. The immunoSEQ Assay was the method used to sequence TCRbeta CDR3 regions. After extraction, genomic DNA underwent amplification by bias-controlled multiplex PCR, followed by high-throughput sequencing. Turning to the authors' computational methods: To quantify the absolute abundance of every unique TCRbeta CDR3 region, sequences were collapsed and filtered. T cell fraction was estimated by normalizing TCRbeta template counts to usable DNA, with usable DNA measured through amplification of reference genes found in all nucleated cells. Repertoire TCRs were annotated as SARS-CoV-2-specific when V gene, CDR3 amino acid sequence and J gene were exactly matched to a known reactive TCR set. The reference SARS-CoV-2 TCR set was obtained from MIRA and was filtered for enrichment in COVID-19-positive ImmuneCODE repertoires, whereby public or cross-reactive TCRs were removed. Drawing on the MIRA antigens, annotated TCRs were analysed further at the level of specific ORF or position within ORF. Breadth was defined as annotated unique rearrangements over total unique productive rearrangements; depth was the summed frequency of those rearrangements. TCR breadth was compared between groups using two-sided Wilcoxon rank-sum tests. The source is immuneACCESS, and TCRdb retained only in-frame sequences with V and J called. Part of the clones is not carried over; for the studies checked, unresolved V genes explain less than half of this, and the remainder is unexplained. V and J calls plus clone size are reproduced from that table; the DNA served to infer D and trimming. The sample yields approximately 300,000 clones; over 80% were counted once. The ten most abundant clones make up around 2% of the sample.

This sample is part of a study of Ad26.COV2.S vaccination and SARS-CoV-2 variants (TCRdb year 2021). Some background on the complete study: Vaccine-arm donors were drawn from COV1001, a multicentre, randomized, double-blind, placebo-controlled phase I-IIa trial of Ad26.COV2.S in healthy adults. Ad26.COV2.S was given intramuscularly at 5x10^10 or 1x10^11 viral particles, as a single shot or as two shots 56 days apart. Sequencing of the TCRbeta repertoire served to evaluate the specificity and breadth of SARS-CoV-2-reactive T cell receptors following Ad26.COV2.S vaccination. The TCR-sequenced set comprised approximately 30 samples: around 20 Ad26.COV2.S vaccine recipients, 5 placebo recipients and 8 SARS-CoV-2 convalescent individuals. Trial participants were randomized into five groups of five, in which low-dose or high-dose Ad26.COV2.S was given once or twice, or placebo was given on both occasions. Throughout the experiments and outcome assessment, investigators stayed blinded to trial group allocation.

General study outcomes and caveats: Ad26.COV2.S recipients had higher spike-specific TCR breadth than placebo recipients (P = 0.0014). The authors noted that the TCR breadth and depth analyses may have underestimated total T cell responses. After vaccination, substantial breadth of spike-specific CD8+ and CD4+ T cell responses was reported. Comparable non-spike TCR breadth was observed between vaccine and placebo recipients, consistent with only spike being contained in the vaccine. The study was not powered for comparison of responses between vaccine doses or regimens.

Trimming costs V 2 bases and J 3 bases, and their ends lie 16 bases apart. CDR1 KGHSH and CDR2 LQKENI were looked up in the germline V gene. The cysteine opens and the phenylalanine closes a CDR3 of 16 amino acids. Only the CDR3 portion is preserved as DNA: 48 bases, with reading frame beginning at the first base. This specimen's treatment or condition label, per the study, means: some 20 received Ad26.COV2.S at low or high dose, single or two shots; about 5 received placebo; per-sample allocation not given. Repertoires of vaccine and placebo recipients were sequenced from samples taken on day 63 after the first injection. Between 29 July and 7 August 2020, Cohort 1b enrolled about two dozen adults aged 18-55 years at one site in Boston, USA. As a vaccine, Ad26.COV2.S was a replication-incompetent adenovirus type 26 vector that expressed a prefusion-stabilized SARS-CoV-2 spike protein derived from the original Wuhan strain.

This TCR derives from a person aged 18 to 65 who received the Ad26.COV2.S COVID-19 vaccine or a placebo. The chain is encoded by TRBV18 joined to TRBJ1-1; possibly the D gene is TRBD1, per 6 matching bases. Here the sequenced sample was peripheral blood, taken in a trial of Ad26.COV2.S vaccine versus placebo. The CDR3 region: CASSPAGAQRDTEAFF. At the DNA level, the sequence is TGTGCCAGCTCACCAGCAGGGGCTCAAAGGGACACTGAAGCTTTCTTT.